The rows below give T cell receptor beta chains drawn from one sample of a study of T cells in Graves' hyperthyroidism and ophthalmopathy. TCRdb called the multiplex PCR reads again in MiXCR, with one record for every CDR3 protein. Here the sample spans about 360,000 distinct CDR3 sequences, approximately 13% being singletons. Sequenced material: blood. These TCRs come from a woman aged 18-29 years with Graves' hyperthyroidism. The CDR3 runs from the conserved cysteine through the conserved F or W. A D gene is named only where the DNA matches it firmly. Clone size is shown for a subset of rows, as once, few, many or a class of expanded clone.

>TRBV4-1|.|TRBJ1-6|.
TGCGCCAGCAGCCACTTTGACAGACGCGGCGAGTCACCCCTCCACTTT
CASSHFDRRGESPLHF
>TRBV12-3/TRBV12-4|.|TRBJ1-2|.
TGTGCCAGCAGCCAGCAACCGACAGCTTATTATGGCTACACCTTC
CASSQQPTAYYGYTF
>TRBV3-1|.|TRBJ2-7|many
TGTGCCAGCAGCCAAGGGGGGCGCCCAACGATCGAGCAGTACTTC
CASSQGGRPTIEQYF
>TRBV20-1|.|TRBJ1-3|.
TGCAGTGCTAGTGGCTACGACTCTGGAAACACCATATATTTT
CSASGYDSGNTIYF
>TRBV15|.|TRBJ1-4|few
TGTGCCACCAGCAGAGATTGGGGGGCGGATGAAAAACTGTTTTTT
CATSRDWGADEKLFF
>TRBV7-9|TRBD2|TRBJ2-1|many
TGTGCCAGCAGCCCCTCGGGACTAGCGGGAGTTGACAATGAGCAGTTCTTC
CASSPSGLAGVDNEQFF
>TRBV28|.|TRBJ2-5|many
TGTGCCAGCAGTTTATCGGCGTTCCAAGAGACCCAGTACTTC
CASSLSAFQETQYF
>TRBV11-2|.|TRBJ2-2|.
TGTGCCAGCAGCTTATTTGGGGACACCGCGAACACCGGGGAGCTGTTTTTT
CASSLFGDTANTGELFF
>TRBV2|.|TRBJ1-6|many
TGTGCCAGCAGTTCCCGGACGAGCTCCTATAATTCACCCCTCCACTTT
CASSSRTSSYNSPLHF
>TRBV7-9|.|TRBJ1-1|many
TGTGCCAGCAGCTCCGGCGGGACCACTGAAGCTTTCTTT
CASSSGGTTEAFF
>TRBV6-1|.|TRBJ2-5|many
TGTGCCATCCATAGGGGAGGTGAGACCCAGTACTTC
CAIHRGGETQYF
>TRBV3-1|TRBD2|TRBJ2-1|few
TGTGCCAGCACCCGGGAGCGGGGGGGATACAATGAGCAGTTCTTC
CASTRERGGYNEQFF
>TRBV7-9|.|TRBJ1-5|few
TGTGCCAGCAGCCCTGGCTTAGACAGCTGGGGCAATCAGCCCCAGCATTTT
CASSPGLDSWGNQPQHF
>TRBV6-1|.|TRBJ2-7|many
TGTGCCAGCAGTTCCGGTTCCGACGGCTCCTACGAGCAGTACTTC
CASSSGSDGSYEQYF
>TRBV3-1|.|TRBJ2-2|many
TGTGCCAGCAGCCAAGGTCAGCAAACGAACACCGGGGAGCTGTTTTTT
CASSQGQQTNTGELFF
>TRBV2|.|TRBJ1-2|many
TGTGCCAGCAGTCCCGACCTCTATGGCTACACCTTC
CASSPDLYGYTF
>TRBV6-1|.|TRBJ2-7|.
TGTGCCAGCAGCGGGCTCACCGGGACCTACGAGCAGTACTTC
CASSGLTGTYEQYF
>TRBV30|.|TRBJ1-1|many
TGTGCCTGGAGTCTTCCGGGCCTCGTGACTTTCTTT
CAWSLPGLVTFF
>TRBV20-1|.|TRBJ2-1|many
TGCAGTGCTAGTCCTCGGACAGCCTACAATGAGCAGTTCTTC
CSASPRTAYNEQFF
>TRBV10-3|.|TRBJ1-4|.
TGTGCCACCCGGACGGAGAATGAAAAACTGTTTTTT
CATRTENEKLFF
>TRBV7-9|.|TRBJ2-7|few
TGTGCCAGCAGCGCCCGTACAGGCCTCGAGCAGTACTTC
CASSARTGLEQYF
>TRBV19|TRBD1|TRBJ1-2|many
TGTGCCAGTAGCGGACAGGGGAAAGGGGGCTACACCTTC
CASSGQGKGGYTF
>TRBV19|.|TRBJ1-5|.
TGTGCCAGTAGTACCCGACGGGCCCCGAATCAGCCCCAGCATTTT
CASSTRRAPNQPQHF
>TRBV12-3/TRBV12-4|.|TRBJ1-5|many
TGTGCCAGCAGCCCCGGTCCAGGACATCAGCCCCAGCATTTT
CASSPGPGHQPQHF
>TRBV6-2/TRBV6-3|TRBD1|TRBJ2-5|.
TGTGCCAGCAGGGACAGGGGCCAGACCCAGTACTTC
CASRDRGQTQYF
>TRBV2|TRBD1|TRBJ1-6|many
TGTGCCAGTAAGAGGACAGGGGACGCCCCACCCCTCCACTTT
CASKRTGDAPPLHF
>TRBV28|TRBD1|TRBJ1-5|many
TGTGCCAGCAGTCCATTCGGGGGGGGACAGGGGGTCGAGAAGCCCCAGCATTTT
CASSPFGGGQGVEKPQHF
>TRBV5-1|TRBD1|TRBJ2-1|many
TGCGCCAGCAGCTCCACCGGGACAGGCCAGTTCTTC
CASSSTGTGQFF
>TRBV2|.|TRBJ1-1|many
TGTGCCAGCACTTCCGGGGTGAACACTGAAGCTTTCTTT
CASTSGVNTEAFF
>TRBV19|.|TRBJ2-5|many
TGTGCCAGTAGTATAGAGGGCAGCGGTGAAGAGACCCAGTACTTC
CASSIEGSGEETQYF
>TRBV7-8|.|TRBJ2-2|few
TGTGCCAGCAGCCCCTTAGCGGTTACCAACACCGGGGAGCTGTTTTTT
CASSPLAVTNTGELFF
>TRBV19|TRBD1|TRBJ2-7|.
TGTGCCAGTAGTGAGGCGACAGGGTATATCTACGAGCAGTACTTC
CASSEATGYIYEQYF